This T cell receptor (beta chain) was profiled in a study of blood T cells in healthy people across ages. In the study overall: The template switching approach captured approximately one barcoded beta molecule for every two T cells.

Study conclusions and caveats: Greater diversity and more naive CD4+ cells were seen in long-lived donors than in aged donors.

The sample holds a few counts of this clonotype. The target antigen is unknown. A J-beta primer mix and a sample-barcoded 5' primer were used in a second PCR of about 7 to 12 cycles. TCRdb itself ran the 5' RACE reads through MiXCR, one entry per CDR3 protein. The sample shows 650,000 to 800,000 distinct CDR3 sequences, around 42% of them seen only once. A minimum of 7 million PBMCs was isolated per sample. This receptor was obtained from a man in his fifties or sixties in good health. The sample consisted of blood.

CDR3 region: CSQKGESYNEQYF. In DNA, the CDR3 is TGCAGCCAAAAGGGGGAGAGCTACAATGAGCAGTACTTC. The genes are TRBV20-1 and TRBJ2-1, with D tentatively TRBD1 (6 bases). The end of the DNA fits TRBJ2-7 better, so the J call may be wrong. The V gene's germline CDR1 is DFQATT and CDR2 SNEGSKA (reference sequence). The CDR3 runs 13 residues.